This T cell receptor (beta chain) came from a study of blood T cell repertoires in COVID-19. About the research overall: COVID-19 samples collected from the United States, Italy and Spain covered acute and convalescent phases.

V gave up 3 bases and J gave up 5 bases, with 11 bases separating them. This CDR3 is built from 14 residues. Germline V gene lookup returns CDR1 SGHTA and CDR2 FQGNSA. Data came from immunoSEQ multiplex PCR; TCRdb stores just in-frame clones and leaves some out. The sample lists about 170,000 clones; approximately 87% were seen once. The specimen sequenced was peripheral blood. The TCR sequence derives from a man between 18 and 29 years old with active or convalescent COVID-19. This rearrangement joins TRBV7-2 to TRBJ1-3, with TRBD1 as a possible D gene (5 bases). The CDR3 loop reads CASSFRVGRNTIYF. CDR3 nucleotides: TGTGCCAGCAGCTTCAGGGTTGGGAGAAACACCATATATTTT.